This TCR beta chain is from a study of T cells in localized non-small cell lung cancer. On this clone itself: Its cognate antigen is unknown.

Notes on the study in general: An association was observed between higher blood T cell density and longer overall survival. The study found T cell clonality highest in uninvolved adjacent lung, above tumor.

Only in-frame clones appear in the TCRdb table, and some are missing; sequencing was by immunoSEQ multiplex PCR. The repertoire includes approximately 64,000 clones, around 90% of them detected once, and almost 2% sits in the top ten. The V end was cut by 7 bases, the J end by 8 bases, with 21 bases between. Germline V gives CDR1 LNHDA, CDR2 SQIVND (reference sequence). The CDR3 extends over 15 amino acids. This rearrangement joins TRBV19 to TRBJ2-1, with D possibly matching TRBD1 (6 bases). The sequences come from peripheral blood, collected before any cancer treatment. The receptor was derived from a woman aged 40-75 years with stage I lung adenocarcinoma. The CDR3 loop reads CASTRRDKGPDEQFF. The CDR3 DNA reads as TGTGCCAGTACCCGCCGGGACAAGGGCCCCGATGAGCAGTTCTTC. Complete variable domain (other parts from reference TRBV19 and TRBJ2-1): DGGITQSPKYLFRKEGQNVTLSCEQNLNHDAMYWYRQDPGQGLRLIYYSQIVNDFQKGDIAEGYSVSREKKESFPLTVTSAQKNPTAFYLCASTRRDKGPDEQFFGPGTRLTVL.